The next 24 T cell receptor beta chains were all read from a single sample in a study of blood T cell repertoires in COVID-19. Sequencing was performed with immunoSEQ multiplex PCR; in TCRdb, only in-frame clones are kept and a portion is missing. The repertoire has about 320,000 clones, around 84% of them found once; the top ten carry under 2%. Sequencing was carried out using PBMCs or T cells enriched from blood (not recorded which). All receptors come from a woman aged 25 to 39 who had been exposed to COVID-19.

A single count supports this clone. The V call is TRBV7-2, the J call TRBJ2-1, with TRBD2 identical over 12 bases. Germline trimming cut 0 bases from V and 9 bases from J; bases unmatched to any gene: 3. This CDR3 contains 15 residues. CDR1 and CDR2 (germline): SGHTA, FQGNSA. The CDR3 loop reads CASSLALAGGTEQFF. The CDR3 DNA reads as TGTGCCAGCAGCTTAGCACTAGCGGGGGGAACTGAGCAGTTCTTC.

The chain joins TRBV28 to TRBJ2-7; TRBD2 agrees at 10 bases. Trimming took 6 bases from V and 1 from J; bases not matched to a gene: 6. This CDR3 contains 15 residues. From germline, CDR1 is MDHEN and CDR2 SYDVKM. CDR3 in amino acids: CASSRSGRYSYEQYF. Here the CDR3 DNA reads TGTGCCAGCAGCCGTAGCGGGAGGTATTCCTACGAGCAGTACTTC. The whole variable domain, filled in from reference TRBV28 and TRBJ2-7, reads DVKVTQSSRYLVKRTGEKVFLECVQDMDHENMFWYRQDPGLGLRLIYFSYDVKMKEKGDIPEGYSVSREKKERFSLILESASTNQTSMYLCASSRSGRYSYEQYFGPGTRLTVT.

In this sample, this clone turned up a few times. The J gene is TRBJ2-7, the V gene TRBV18, with 12 bases matching TRBD2. The CDR3 is 18 amino acids. Germline trimming cut 2 bases from V and 4 bases from J; bases unmatched to any gene: 12. The V gene's germline CDR1 is KGHSH and CDR2 LQKENI. CDR3 protein: CASSPKASGGASGYEQYF. The CDR3 DNA sequence: TGTGCCAGCTCACCAAAGGCTAGCGGGGGGGCCTCAGGGTACGAGCAGTACTTC.

The chain employs TRBV24-1 and TRBJ2-1, with a weak D call TRBD1 (8 bases). This CDR3 region has 15 residues. The V gene's germline CDR1 is KGHDR and CDR2 SFDVKD. The V end was cut by 0 bases, the J end by 9 bases, with 14 bases between. For the CDR3, the DNA is TGTGCCACCAGTGATTTGCTACAGGGGGGGACTGAGCAGTTCTTC. Translated, it gives CATSDLLQGGTEQFF.

The rearrangement uses TRBV25-1 and TRBJ2-2; TRBD1 is a possible D gene (5 bases). Germline V CDR1 and CDR2: MGHDK, SYGVNS. This CDR3 region has 15 residues. The V end was cut by 5 bases, the J end by 6 bases, with 16 bases between. The CDR3 protein is CASSRHPRVAGELFF. Here the CDR3 DNA reads TGTGCCAGCAGTAGACATCCCAGGGTGGCCGGGGAGCTGTTTTTT.

The J gene is TRBJ2-6, the V gene TRBV28; 8 nucleotides agree with TRBD2. The V gene's germline CDR1 is MDHEN and CDR2 SYDVKM. V gave up 7 bases and J gave up 4 bases; unmatched junction bases: 9. The CDR3 totals 16 residues. The CDR3 bases are TGTGCCAGCACTACGCAATGGACTAGCGGGGCCAACGTCCTGACTTTC. This codes for CASTTQWTSGANVLTF. Looking up the rest from reference TRBV28 and TRBJ2-6 gives the full variable domain: DVKVTQSSRYLVKRTGEKVFLECVQDMDHENMFWYRQDPGLGLRLIYFSYDVKMKEKGDIPEGYSVSREKKERFSLILESASTNQTSMYLCASTTQWTSGANVLTFGAGSRLTVL.

This rearrangement joins TRBV12-3 or TRBV12-4 to TRBJ1-2; 9 positions match TRBD1. With 5 bases clipped from V and 8 bases from J, the junction kept 6 bases outside the gene matches. This CDR3 contains 13 residues. In DNA form, the CDR3 reads TGTGCCAGCAGTCAACAGGGGGCGCGCGGCTACACCTTC. Translation gives CASSQQGARGYTF.

V usage is TRBV27 and J usage is TRBJ1-1, with 7 nucleotides matching TRBD1. In germline, CDR1 is MNHEY, CDR2 SMNVEV (reference sequence). This CDR3 is built from 15 residues. V trimming: 2 bases; J trimming: 4 bases; junction bases outside the gene matches: 7. The chain's CDR3 is CASSLHTGAVTEAFF. CDR3 nucleotides: TGTGCCAGCAGTTTACACACAGGGGCGGTCACTGAAGCTTTCTTT.

J is TRBJ1-2 and V is TRBV7-9; 8 bases fit TRBD1. Unmatched junction bases numbered 8, after V lost 5 bases and J lost 3 bases. The CDR3 has 15 amino acids. Per germline, CDR1 SEHNR and CDR2 FQNEAQ (reference sequence). The CDR3 loop reads CASSANRGSHYGYTF. DNA for the CDR3: TGTGCCAGCAGCGCTAACAGGGGGTCTCACTATGGCTACACCTTC. Variable domain in full (rest from reference TRBV7-9 and TRBJ1-2): DTGVSQNPRHKITKRGQNVTFRCDPISEHNRLYWYRQTLGQGPEFLTYFQNEAQLEKSRLLSDRFSAERPKGSFSTLEIQRTEQGDSAMYLCASSANRGSHYGYTFGSGTRLTVV.

This chain links TRBV6-2 or TRBV6-3 with TRBJ2-7; D gene uncertain. The germline gives CDR1 MNHEY, CDR2 SVGEGT. CDR3 length: 13 residues. With 6 bases removed from V and 4 bases from J, the gap between germline ends came to 13 bases. In DNA, the CDR3 is TGTGCCAGCAGCATCCGATCAGTATACGAGCAGTACTTC. Translating gives CASSIRSVYEQYF.

This clone was detected only once. The J gene is TRBJ2-1, the V gene TRBV28; TRBD2 is a possible D gene (6 bases). V was trimmed by 8 bases and J by 1 base, leaving 15 bases between them. The CDR3 has 15 amino acids. The germline gives CDR1 MDHEN, CDR2 SYDVKM. The CDR3 loop is CASGAGGASYNEQFF. CDR3 bases: TGTGCCAGCGGCGCGGGCGGGGCATCCTACAATGAGCAGTTCTTC.

The genes are TRBV19 and TRBJ1-2, with 9 bases fitting TRBD1. The CDR3 consists of 13 residues. Looked up from germline, CDR1 is LNHDA and CDR2 is SQIVND (reference sequence). The V and J ends lost 10 bases and 10 bases, in that order; junction bases with no gene match: 13. CDR3 region: CATTAGTGTHYTF. Here the CDR3 DNA reads TGTGCCACCACGGCGGGGACAGGGACCCACTACACCTTC.

This sequence joins TRBV7-3 and TRBJ2-1; 11 positions agree with TRBD2. Germline V gives CDR1 SGHTA, CDR2 FQGTGA. CDR3 length: 14 amino acids. With 3 bases clipped from V and 8 bases from J, the junction kept 3 bases outside the gene matches. In nucleotides, the CDR3 is TGTGCCAGCAGCTTGTCTAGCGGGGGGTATGAGCAGTTCTTC. Amino acid sequence: CASSLSSGGYEQFF.

The rearrangement uses TRBV27 and TRBJ2-3; possible D gene TRBD2, 6 bases. Per germline, CDR1 MNHEY and CDR2 SMNVEV (reference sequence). V was shortened by 3 bases and J by 0 bases, with 13 bases between the two germline ends. The CDR3 runs to 16 residues. The CDR3 sequence is CASSFYMGGSTDTQYF. CDR3 nucleotides: TGTGCCAGCAGTTTTTATATGGGGGGAAGCACAGATACGCAGTATTTT.

The J gene is TRBJ2-7, the V gene TRBV21-1; TRBD1, the D gene given by the table, was not confirmed from the DNA. TRBV21-1 is reported as a pseudogene. The CDR3 length is 14 residues. CDR3 sequence (DNA): TGTGCCAGCAGCAAAGCGCCAGGGAACTACGAGCAGTACTTC. It yields the protein CASSKAPGNYEQYF.

The chain links TRBV4-1 to TRBJ2-1, with no clear D. V shed 1 base and J shed 7 bases, with 8 bases lying between them. The CDR3 runs to 13 residues. Germline V gene sequence: CDR1 MGHRA, CDR2 YSYEKL. CDR3 DNA: TGCGCCAGCAGCCAAGTAACAGCTAATGAGCAGTTCTTC. It encodes CASSQVTANEQFF.

The chain has TRBV19 and TRBJ1-5; TRBD1 matches 9 bases. Germline CDR1 is LNHDA and CDR2 is SQIVND (reference sequence). Trimming took 6 bases from V and 3 from J; bases not matched to a gene: 3. The CDR3 runs 14 residues. CDR3: CASRGQGNNQPQHF. The CDR3 DNA is TGTGCCAGTAGGGGACAGGGCAACAATCAGCCCCAGCATTTT.

The J gene is TRBJ1-5, the V gene TRBV27; D not certain. Germline values: CDR1 MNHEY, CDR2 SMNVEV (reference sequence). This CDR3 has 15 residues. V lost 8 bases, J lost 0 bases, and 14 bases lay in between. CDR3 amino acids: CASSFGLTSNQPQHF. The CDR3 DNA reads as TGTGCCAGCTCGTTCGGACTGACTAGCAATCAGCCCCAGCATTTT.

The chain couples TRBV6-1 to TRBJ2-5; D is uncertain. V was clipped by 0 bases and J by 8 bases, with 10 bases between them. The germline gives CDR1 MNHNS, CDR2 SASEGT. This CDR3 region has 13 residues. In DNA form, the CDR3 reads TGTGCCAGCAGTGAAGCGCTTGAGGATACCCAGTACTTC. Protein product: CASSEALEDTQYF.

The rearrangement joins TRBV30 to TRBJ2-2; 9 positions agree with TRBD2. The CDR3 is 15 amino acids. Germline V gene sequence: CDR1 GTSNPN, CDR2 SVGIG (reference sequence). V gave up 5 bases and J gave up 5 bases; unmatched junction bases: 9. CDR3 DNA: TGTGCCTGGTGCCTTAGCGGGAGAGGGACCGGGGAGCTGTTTTTT. This translates into CAWCLSGRGTGELFF.

The V call is TRBV7-9, the J call TRBJ1-2; D remains unclear. V gave up 4 bases and J gave up 6 bases, with 18 bases separating them. The CDR3 is made up of 15 amino acids. Per the germline V gene, CDR1 is SEHNR and CDR2 is FQNEAQ (reference sequence). This CDR3 reads CASSYPVNRSHGYTF. For the CDR3, the DNA is TGTGCCAGCAGCTACCCAGTCAACAGATCCCATGGCTACACCTTC.

The V gene is TRBV5-1, the J gene TRBJ1-5, with a possible D match to TRBD1 (5 bases). This CDR3 spans 16 amino acids. The ends were cut back, 0 bases at V and 2 bases at J, with 12 bases in the middle. In germline, CDR1 is SGHRS, CDR2 YFSETQ. Written as DNA, the CDR3 is TGCGCCAGCAGCTTGGGGCCAGGGTATGGCAATCAGCCCCAGCATTTT. Its translation: CASSLGPGYGNQPQHF.

The chain links TRBV15 to TRBJ2-7; TRBD2 matches at 7 bases. The CDR3 is 13 residues long. Germline CDR1 and CDR2: LNHNV and YYDKDF (reference sequence). The V and J ends lost 5 bases and 5 bases, in that order; junction bases with no gene match: 6. The CDR3 nucleotides are TGTGCCACCAGCTATTGGGGGGGAGACGAGCAGTACTTC. Protein sequence: CATSYWGGDEQYF.

The rearrangement links TRBV19 to TRBJ1-4; D call uncertain. The CDR3 is 17 amino acids. V was shortened by 3 bases and J by 1 base, with 15 bases between the two germline ends. CDR1 is LNHDA and CDR2 is SQIVND in the germline V gene (reference sequence). In DNA, the CDR3 is TGTGCCAGTAGTATGAAGCGACGCCTAGGAACTAATGAAAAACTGTTTTTT. This translates into CASSMKRRLGTNEKLFF.